This T cell receptor beta chain stems from a study of CD8+CD57+ T cells in acquired aplastic anemia. Turning to the study itself: DNA recovered from sorted CD4+ and CD8+ cells had a mean of around 3.2 ug. Overall study results and limits: Some 29 shared CD8+ CDR3s appeared highly expressed within patients' immunodominant clones.

Concerning this clonotype itself: Its antigen is not identified.

V gave up 1 base and J gave up 0 bases, with 6 bases separating them. Per the germline V gene, CDR1 is MDHEN and CDR2 is SYDVKM. CDR3 length: 14 residues. Template material for TCR beta VDJ and CDR3 profiling consisted of genomic DNA. TCRdb analysed the reads with MiXCR anew, one entry per CDR3 protein. The table lists 200,000 or so distinct CDR3 sequences, under 70% of them singletons, with 35% to 55% in the top ten. This sequence joins TRBV28 and TRBJ1-1; D unresolved. The sequence was obtained from a human donor with severe aplastic anemia or a healthy control (not recorded which). The sequencing input was sorted CD4+, CD8+, or CD8+CD57+ T cells (not recorded which) from PBMCs. The CDR3 nucleotides read TGTGCCAGCAGTTTATTTCGGATGAACACTGAAGCTTTCTTT. Translation gives CASSLFRMNTEAFF. Full variable domain (rest looked up from reference TRBV28 and TRBJ1-1): DVKVTQSSRYLVKRTGEKVFLECVQDMDHENMFWYRQDPGLGLRLIYFSYDVKMKEKGDIPEGYSVSREKKERFSLILESASTNQTSMYLCASSLFRMNTEAFFGQGTRLTVV.